The T cell receptor beta chain described here comes from a study of metastatic and nonmetastatic thyroid tumors. The overall study: Comparative analysis of repertoires was undertaken across blood and tumor or nodule tissue obtained from malignant and benign thyroid patients.

This clone was found many times. Its antigen is unknown. Germline V gives CDR1 MDHEN, CDR2 SYDVKM. V gave up 7 bases and J gave up 9 bases, with 24 bases separating them. The CDR3 length is 15 residues. Original handling: Between-group CDR3 differences, defined by clinicopathological status, yielded a distant-metastasis classifier for papillary thyroid cancer. TCRdb reprocessed the PCR reads using MiXCR. The V and J calls, along with clone size, are taken from TCRdb and not from the paper's own processing. The table records 55,000 to 75,000 clones, 18% of them present only once. Every patient underwent thyroid surgery untreated. Points from the study as a whole: Patients with malignant thyroid tumors reportedly had significantly higher TCR beta diversity than those with benign nodules, in blood and tumor.

The receptor's source is a female donor with papillary thyroid cancer or a benign thyroid nodule (not recorded which). Some clones in this sample may be carry-over from other donors' samples. J is TRBJ2-5 and V is TRBV28; TRBD1 is a possible D gene (6 bases). Source material: blood. CDR3 amino acids: CASTGTGSPEGAQYF. CDR3 in DNA: TGTGCCAGCACGGGGACCGGGTCTCCCGAGGGGGCCCAGTACTTC.